This TCR beta chain was identified in a study of cytomegalovirus exposure and HLA in healthy donors. General study results and limits: The study carried out a later analysis of TCR beta sequences. It associated under 20,000 of them with specific HLA alleles at a false discovery rate of 0.05.

Vbeta (60) and Jbeta (13) primers were used in the PCR. Measured with immunoSEQ multiplex PCR; TCRdb has only the in-frame clones, and not every one. The sample contains some 130,000 clones, roughly 79% of which appear only once. Note on this clone: The target antigen is unknown.

In germline, CDR1 is MGHRA, CDR2 YSYEKL. After removal of 0 bases from V and 1 base from J, the junction contained 15 bases not matched to a gene. The CDR3 contains 20 residues. The rearrangement joins TRBV4-1 to TRBJ2-3, with 8 bases that match TRBD2. The sample comprised PBMCs. This clonotype originated in a middle-aged woman in good health and CMV-seronegative. CDR3 coding DNA: TGCGCCAGCAGCCAAGACCCACTTAACGGGGGGGCCTTTGGCACAGATACGCAGTATTTT. Encoded protein: CASSQDPLNGGAFGTDTQYF.